The 2 T cell receptor beta chains below all came from one sample that was sequenced in a study of naive and memory T cell subsets. Adult healthy volunteers gave 2.5 ml peripheral blood for whole-blood RNA. Reverse transcription of blood and skin TCR RNA was primed at alpha and beta constant regions. TCRdb re-analysed the 5' RACE reads in MiXCR, keeping a single row per CDR3 protein. This table holds approximately 24,000 distinct CDR3 sequences, roughly a quarter found once. These receptors were obtained from a female donor in good health.

The chain is built from TRBV6-5 and TRBJ2-7; TRBD2 matches at 7 bases. This CDR3 has 16 residues. CDR1 MNHEY and CDR2 SVGAGI come from the germline V gene. J was trimmed by 2 bases and V by 5 bases; bases with no gene match: 12. Written as DNA, the CDR3 is TGTGCCAGCAGTGGCCCTCTGGGGGGGGAGGCCTACGAGCAGTACTTC. Amino acid sequence: CASSGPLGGEAYEQYF.

This clonotype was seen at least ten times. The gene calls are TRBV7-6 and TRBJ1-2, with D hard to call. The CDR3 totals 13 residues. V was pared by 1 base and J by 4 bases, with 7 bases between. Germline CDR1 SGHVS, CDR2 FNYEAQ. The CDR3 DNA follows: TGTGCCAGCAGCTTAGGTCGGGGCTATGGCTACACCTTC. Amino acid sequence: CASSLGRGYGYTF.